Below, 8 T cell receptor beta chains from the same sample are listed, as sequenced in a study of CD8 T cells in Susac syndrome. Random hexamers were used to reverse transcribe the RNA input (about 0.45 to 1 ug). TCRdb ran MiXCR on the immunoSEQ multiplex PCR reads and lists one entry per CDR3 protein. The sample comprises a few hundred thousand distinct CDR3 sequences, 95% of which are singletons, and roughly 0.1% rests with the top ten. Sample: CD4+ T cells from PBMCs. The receptor source for this set is a human donor with multiple sclerosis.

The rearrangement uses TRBV28 and TRBJ2-4; D unclear. CDR3 length: 15 residues. Germline V gives CDR1 MDHEN, CDR2 SYDVKM. Trimming stripped 6 bases from V and 3 bases from J, with 15 bases between. In DNA form, the CDR3 reads TGTGCCAGCAGGTCTCGGGTGCGGTACAAAAACATTCAGTACTTC. It codes for CASRSRVRYKNIQYF.

The chain couples TRBV6-5 to TRBJ2-7; 8 positions agree with TRBD1. Germline lookup yields CDR1 MNHEY and CDR2 SVGAGI. The CDR3 is 13 residues long. Germline trimming cut 6 bases from V and 6 bases from J; bases unmatched to any gene: 7. CDR3 sequence reads: CASSRTGSGEQYF. As DNA, the CDR3 is TGTGCCAGCAGCAGGACAGGGTCTGGCGAGCAGTACTTC.

The chain combines TRBV12-3 or TRBV12-4 with TRBJ2-5; 8 positions match TRBD2. The CDR3 covers 18 residues. The V and J ends lost 11 bases and 4 bases, in that order; junction bases with no gene match: 24. This CDR3 reads CARPSIGTSVNFTETQYF. For the CDR3, the DNA is TGTGCCCGCCCGTCAATCGGGACTAGTGTTAATTTCACAGAGACCCAGTACTTC.

This chain connects TRBV7-8 to TRBJ2-1; D unclear. This CDR3 has 16 amino acids. From germline, CDR1 is SGHVS and CDR2 FQNEAQ. V lost 1 base and J lost 0, with 10 bases in between. The CDR3, as DNA: TGTGCCAGCAGCTTAGGGACCCCTAGCTCCTACAATGAGCAGTTCTTC. This gives the protein CASSLGTPSSYNEQFF.

This chain joins TRBV27 and TRBJ2-5; the match to TRBD1 covers 8 bases. The germline CDR1 and CDR2 sequences are MNHEY and SMNVEV (reference sequence). The V and J ends lost 7 bases and 4 bases, in that order; junction bases with no gene match: 8. The CDR3 length is 14 residues. The CDR3 DNA follows: TGTGCCAGCATGCTCAGGGGGCGCGTAGAGACCCAGTACTTC. Protein: CASMLRGRVETQYF.

J is TRBJ2-3 and V is TRBV20-1; D is possibly TRBD1 (6 bases). V was shortened by 4 bases and J by 0 bases, with 14 bases between the two germline ends. Germline lookup yields CDR1 DFQATT and CDR2 SNEGSKA (reference sequence). The CDR3 sequence is 15 residues long. CDR3: CSATDRRSSTDTQYF. CDR3 bases: TGCAGTGCTACCGACAGGAGGAGTAGCACAGATACGCAGTATTTT.

The gene calls are TRBV2 and TRBJ2-7; D is ambiguous. Germline V gene data show CDR1 as SNHLY and CDR2 as FYNNEI. Trimming removed 3 bases at V and 6 bases at J, with 12 bases between. The CDR3 has 13 residues. CDR3 DNA sequence: TGTGCCAGCAGTGAGCCTCGGGTTTCCGAGCAGTACTTC. It is translated as CASSEPRVSEQYF.

The V and J genes are TRBV15 and TRBJ1-2; 7 bases fit TRBD1. This CDR3 spans 14 amino acids. Germline CDR1 reads LNHNV; CDR2 reads YYDKDF (reference sequence). J lost 5 bases, V lost 8 bases, and 11 bases had no gene match. CDR3 sequence (DNA): TGTGCCACCTCACTGAGGGGGCGCACGTATGGCTACACCTTC. Amino acids: CATSLRGRTYGYTF.